Listed here are 10 T cell receptor beta chains from one sample, sequenced in a study of T-cell reconstitution after alpha-beta-depleted transplantation in children. This sample's TCRbeta library carried unique molecular identifier barcodes. TCRdb reprocessed the PCR reads with MiXCR, giving one entry per CDR3 protein. The sample includes fewer than 750,000 distinct CDR3 sequences, roughly 30% seen only once; the top ten take approximately 33%. The input for sequencing was PBMCs, taken before TCRalphabeta/CD19-depleted stem cell transplant. The source of these receptors is a boy younger than two with Wiskott-Aldrich syndrome, due to receive a stem cell transplant.

This clonotype was counted between two and nine times. The CDR3 DNA follows: TGTGCCATCAGAACAAGACGGACTATACAAATCGAGCAGTACTTC. It specifies CAIRTRRTIQIEQYF. The chain combines TRBV10-3 with TRBJ2-7, with D possibly being TRBD2 (6 bases). The CDR3 is 15 residues long. Looked up from germline, CDR1 is ENHRY and CDR2 is SYGVKD. V was shortened by 6 bases and J by 6 bases, with 21 bases between the two germline ends.

This clonotype showed up just a few times. The chain combines TRBV5-1 with TRBJ1-1; D unclear. Germline-derived CDR1 and CDR2 are SGHRS and YFSETQ. V was shortened by 5 bases and J by 1 base, with 12 bases between the two germline ends. The CDR3 is made up of 14 amino acids. The CDR3 DNA is TGCGCCAGCAGTCCTTTGATCAGGAACACTGAAGCTTTCTTT. This gives the protein CASSPLIRNTEAFF. Complete variable domain (other parts from reference TRBV5-1 and TRBJ1-1): KAGVTQTPRYLIKTRGQQVTLSCSPISGHRSVSWYQQTPGQGLQFLFEYFSETQRNKGNFPGRFSGRQFSNSRSEMNVSTLELGDSALYLCASSPLIRNTEAFFGQGTRLTVV.

This chain uses TRBV3-1 with TRBJ1-5; D ambiguous. Per the germline V gene, CDR1 is LGHDT and CDR2 is YNNKEL (reference sequence). The V end lost 4 bases, the J end lost 0 bases, and 7 bases lay between the germline ends. There are 14 residues in the CDR3. CDR3: CASSRRYSNQPQHF. In DNA form, the CDR3 reads TGTGCCAGCAGCCGGCGTTATAGCAATCAGCCCCAGCATTTT.

J is TRBJ2-2 and V is TRBV5-1, with 11 bases that match TRBD1. Germline V lookup: CDR1 SGHRS, CDR2 YFSETQ. This CDR3 has 17 residues. The trim removed 4 bases at V and 4 bases at J, leaving 9 bases unmatched. The CDR3 sequence: CASSLTGGQGGTGELFF. The DNA for the CDR3 is TGCGCCAGCAGCCTGACGGGGGGACAGGGGGGCACCGGGGAGCTGTTTTTT.

V usage is TRBV24-1 and J usage is TRBJ2-1, with TRBD2 matching 12 bases. After removal of 9 bases from V and 7 bases from J, the junction contained 9 bases not matched to a gene. The CDR3 covers 15 residues. The germline V gene encodes CDR1 KGHDR and CDR2 SFDVKD. The CDR3 here is CATQMGLAGKNEQFF. CDR3 DNA: TGTGCCACCCAGATGGGACTAGCGGGTAAGAATGAGCAGTTCTTC.

This CDR3 reads CASSLNLRTDTQYF. DNA for the CDR3: TGCGCCAGCAGCTTGAACCTTCGCACAGATACGCAGTATTTT. This sequence joins TRBV5-1 and TRBJ2-3; no clear D gene. This CDR3 region has 14 residues. The V gene lost 1 base and the J gene lost 1 base, with 7 bases spanning the gap. Germline-derived CDR1 and CDR2 are SGHRS and YFSETQ.

In this sample, this clonotype turned up a few times. The chain is built from TRBV5-1 and TRBJ2-5; D remains unclear. V was clipped by 6 bases and J by 2 bases, with 17 bases between them. Looked up from germline, CDR1 is SGHRS and CDR2 is YFSETQ. The CDR3 extends over 15 amino acids. In nucleotides, the CDR3 is TGCGCCAGCAACCAAGGGTCATCGACTCAAGAGACCCAGTACTTC. Its protein product is CASNQGSSTQETQYF.

In this sample, this clonotype turned up once. This chain links TRBV20-1 with TRBJ2-1, with 8 nucleotides matching TRBD2. The CDR3 is 15 residues long. CDR1 and CDR2 from the germline V gene are DFQATT and SNEGSKA (reference sequence). The V gene end was trimmed by 3 bases and the J gene end by 5 bases; junction bases not matched to a gene: 9. The CDR3 DNA reads as TGCAGTGCTAGCGGACGGGAGGGCCTGCACAATGAGCAGTTCTTC. It yields the protein CSASGREGLHNEQFF.

This clonotype was seen only a few times. V gene TRBV29-1 combines with J gene TRBJ2-1; 14 nucleotides match TRBD2. Germline V lookup: CDR1 SQVTM, CDR2 ANQGSEA. After removal of 6 bases from V and 7 bases from J, the junction contained 2 bases not matched to a gene. CDR3 length equals 13 residues. The CDR3 coding sequence is TGCAGCGTGGGACTAGCGGGAGATAATGAGCAGTTCTTC. This codes for CSVGLAGDNEQFF.

This clonotype was detected only a few times. The gene calls are TRBV3-1 and TRBJ2-1, with 13 bases fitting TRBD2. Germline CDR1 reads LGHDT; CDR2 reads YNNKEL (reference sequence). The CDR3 covers 18 residues. V dropped 1 base and J dropped 0; count of bases not matched to a gene: 3. The CDR3: CASSQVLAGGSSYNEQFF. CDR3 DNA: TGTGCCAGCAGCCAAGTACTAGCGGGAGGGAGCTCCTACAATGAGCAGTTCTTC.